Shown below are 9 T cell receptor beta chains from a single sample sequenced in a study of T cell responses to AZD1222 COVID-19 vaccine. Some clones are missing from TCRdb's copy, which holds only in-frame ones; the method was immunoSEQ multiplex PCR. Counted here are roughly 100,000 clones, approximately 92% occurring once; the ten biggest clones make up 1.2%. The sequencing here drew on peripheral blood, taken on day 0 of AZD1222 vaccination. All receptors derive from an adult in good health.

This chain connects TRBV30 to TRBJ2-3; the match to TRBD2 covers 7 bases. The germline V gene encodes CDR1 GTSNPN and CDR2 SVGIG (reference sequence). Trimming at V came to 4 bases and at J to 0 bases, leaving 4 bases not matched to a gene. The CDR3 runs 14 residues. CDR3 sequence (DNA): TGTGCCTGGAACCTAGCGGCCAGCACAGATACGCAGTATTTT. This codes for CAWNLAASTDTQYF.

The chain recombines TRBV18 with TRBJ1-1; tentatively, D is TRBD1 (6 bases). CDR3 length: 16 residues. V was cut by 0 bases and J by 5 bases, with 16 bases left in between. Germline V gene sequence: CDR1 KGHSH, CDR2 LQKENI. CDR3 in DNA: TGTGCCAGCTCACCACCGGTGGGGGGGGCAGGGACTGAAGCTTTCTTT. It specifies CASSPPVGGAGTEAFF.

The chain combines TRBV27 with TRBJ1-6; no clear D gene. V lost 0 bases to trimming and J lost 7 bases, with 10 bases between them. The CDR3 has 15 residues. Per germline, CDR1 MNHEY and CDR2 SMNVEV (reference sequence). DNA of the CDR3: TGTGCCAGCAGTTTATCTCCGATGGGGAATTCACCCCTCCACTTT. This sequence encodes CASSLSPMGNSPLHF.

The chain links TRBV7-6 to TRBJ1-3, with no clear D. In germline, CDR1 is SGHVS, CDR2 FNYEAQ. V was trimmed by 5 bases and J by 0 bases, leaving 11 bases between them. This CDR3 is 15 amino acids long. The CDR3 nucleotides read TGTGCCAGCAGCCAAGCGGGTATCTCTGGAAACACCATATATTTT. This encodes CASSQAGISGNTIYF.

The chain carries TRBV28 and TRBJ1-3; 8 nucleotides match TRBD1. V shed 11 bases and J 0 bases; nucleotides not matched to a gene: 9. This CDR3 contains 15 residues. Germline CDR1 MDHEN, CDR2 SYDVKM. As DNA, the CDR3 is TGTGCCGTAATAGGACAGGGCTTCTCTGGAAACACCATATATTTT. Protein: CAVIGQGFSGNTIYF.

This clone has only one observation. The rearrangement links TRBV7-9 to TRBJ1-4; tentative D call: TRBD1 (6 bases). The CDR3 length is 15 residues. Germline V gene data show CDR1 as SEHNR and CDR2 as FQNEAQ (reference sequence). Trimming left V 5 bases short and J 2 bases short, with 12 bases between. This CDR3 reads CASSTGRGTNEKLFF. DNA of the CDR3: TGTGCCAGCAGCACTGGCAGGGGTACTAATGAAAAACTGTTTTTT.

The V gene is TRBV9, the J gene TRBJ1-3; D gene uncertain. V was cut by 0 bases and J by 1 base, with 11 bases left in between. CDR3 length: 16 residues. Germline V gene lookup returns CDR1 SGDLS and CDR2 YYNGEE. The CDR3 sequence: CASSVEIGGSGNTIYF. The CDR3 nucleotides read TGTGCCAGCAGCGTAGAGATCGGAGGTTCTGGAAACACCATATATTTT. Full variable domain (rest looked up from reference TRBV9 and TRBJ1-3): DSGVTQTPKHLITATGQRVTLRCSPRSGDLSVYWYQQSLDQGLQFLIQYYNGEERAKGNILERFSAQQFPDLHSELNLSSLELGDSALYFCASSVEIGGSGNTIYFGEGSWLTVV.

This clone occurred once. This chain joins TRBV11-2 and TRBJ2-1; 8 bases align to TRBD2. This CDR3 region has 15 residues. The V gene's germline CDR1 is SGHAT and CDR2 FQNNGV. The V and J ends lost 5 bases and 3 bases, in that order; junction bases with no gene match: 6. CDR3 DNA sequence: TGTGCCAGCAGCCTCACCGGGACTAGCTACAATGAGCAGTTCTTC. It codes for CASSLTGTSYNEQFF.

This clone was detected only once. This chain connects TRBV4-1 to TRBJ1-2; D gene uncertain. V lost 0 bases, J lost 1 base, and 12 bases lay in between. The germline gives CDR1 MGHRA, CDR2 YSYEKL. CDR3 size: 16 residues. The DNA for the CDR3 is TGCGCCAGCAGCCAAGAAATGGTGGGATTTAACTATGGCTACACCTTC. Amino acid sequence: CASSQEMVGFNYGYTF.